The rows below give T cell receptor beta chains drawn from one sample of a study of neurological immune-mediated disorders. TCRdb reprocessed the 5' RACE reads with MiXCR, giving one entry per CDR3 protein. The sample has 36,000 or so distinct CDR3 sequences, about 9.4% seen once. The sequenced sample consisted of PBMCs. Receptors originate from a woman between 25 and 40 years old with HTLV-1-associated myelopathy (HAM/TSP). The CDR3 runs from the conserved cysteine through the conserved F or W. D genes are given only for firm matches. The size field is filled for only some rows; it gives once, few, many or a size class.

j_call,d_call,v_call,clone_size,cdr3_nt,cdr3_aa
TRBJ2-1,TRBD2,TRBV20-1,many,TGCAGTGGCATGGACAGCGGGGGGCCCTACAATGAGCAGTTCTTC,CSGMDSGGPYNEQFF
TRBJ1-2,TRBD1,TRBV20-1,many,TGCAGTGCCAGGGGGGGGGTTGAAGCTAACTATGGCTACACCTTC,CSARGGVEANYGYTF
TRBJ1-1,.,TRBV24-1,many,TGTGCCACCAGTGAGGGGACCTACACTGAAGCTTTCTTT,CATSEGTYTEAFF
TRBJ2-1,TRBD2,TRBV5-1,many,TGCGCCAGCAGCCGTTCTAGCGGAACCTACAATGAGCAGTTCTTC,CASSRSSGTYNEQFF
TRBJ1-2,TRBD1,TRBV18,many,TGTGCCAGCTCACCTGACAGGGCCCATGGCTACACCTTC,CASSPDRAHGYTF
TRBJ2-2,.,TRBV2,.,TGTGCCAGCAGTGATCTCCGGGTGACTGAGCTGTTTTTT,CASSDLRVTELFF
TRBJ2-7,TRBD1,TRBV3-1,many,TGTGCCAGCAGCCAGGGGACAGGGAGGCGTCACGAGCAGTACTTC,CASSQGTGRRHEQYF
TRBJ2-1,TRBD2,TRBV5-1,many,TGCGCCAGCAGGGACGGGGGGAGTTACAATGAGCAGTTCTTC,CASRDGGSYNEQFF
TRBJ2-2,TRBD2,TRBV12-5,many,TGTGCTAGTGGTTTCGGGCGGGGGGGGAACACCGGGGAGCTGTTTTTT,CASGFGRGGNTGELFF
TRBJ1-1,TRBD1,TRBV7-2,many,TGTGCCAGCAGCTTCGGACAGGATGTGTTGAACACTGAAGCTTTCTTT,CASSFGQDVLNTEAFF
TRBJ2-2,.,TRBV7-6,many,TGTGCCAGCAGCTTAGAGTATGGGATCGGGGAGCTGTTTTTT,CASSLEYGIGELFF
TRBJ1-4,.,TRBV5-1,many,TGCGCCAGCAGCTTCTTGCCGGATAGAAGGCGACTGTTTTTT,CASSFLPDRRRLFF
TRBJ2-7,TRBD1,TRBV29-1,many,TGCAGCGTTCAGGACAGGGTCAACGAGCAGTACTTC,CSVQDRVNEQYF
TRBJ1-5,.,TRBV20-1,many,TGCAGTGCTAGGACGCCCAATCAGCCCCAGCATTTT,CSARTPNQPQHF
TRBJ1-5,.,TRBV12-3/TRBV12-4,medium-sized,TGTGCCAGCAGCCTTTCGGACAGCCATAGCAATCAGCCCCAGCATTTT,CASSLSDSHSNQPQHF
TRBJ2-7,TRBD1,TRBV5-1,many,TGCGCCAGCAGCGGCCCAGGGGGCTACGAGCAGTACTTC,CASSGPGGYEQYF
TRBJ2-1,TRBD2,TRBV20-1,many,TGCAGTGCTAGGGCCTCACTAGCGGGGGGGGAGAATGAGCAGTTCTTC,CSARASLAGGENEQFF
TRBJ2-7,.,TRBV28,many,TGTGCCCTCGGCGGTCCTGCCTACGAGCAGTACTTC,CALGGPAYEQYF